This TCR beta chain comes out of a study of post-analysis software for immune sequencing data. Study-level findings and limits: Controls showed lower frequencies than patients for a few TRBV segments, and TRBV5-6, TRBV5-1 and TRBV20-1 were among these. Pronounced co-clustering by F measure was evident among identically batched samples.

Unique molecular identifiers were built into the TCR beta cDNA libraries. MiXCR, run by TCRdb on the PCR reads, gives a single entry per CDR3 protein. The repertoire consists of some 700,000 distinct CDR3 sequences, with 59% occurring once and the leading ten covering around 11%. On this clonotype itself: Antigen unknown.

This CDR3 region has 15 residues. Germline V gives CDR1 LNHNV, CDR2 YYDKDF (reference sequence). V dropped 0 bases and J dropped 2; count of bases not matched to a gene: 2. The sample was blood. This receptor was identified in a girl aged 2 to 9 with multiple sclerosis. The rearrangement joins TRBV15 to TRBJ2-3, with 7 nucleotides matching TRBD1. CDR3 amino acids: CATSREGQDTDTQYF. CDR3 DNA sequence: TGTGCCACCAGCAGAGAAGGACAGGACACAGATACGCAGTATTTT. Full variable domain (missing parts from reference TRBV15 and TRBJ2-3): DAMVIQNPRYQVTQFGKPVTLSCSQTLNHNVMYWYQQKSSQAPKLLFHYYDKDFNNEADTPDNFQSRRPNTSFCFLDIRSPGLGDTAMYLCATSREGQDTDTQYFGPGTRLTVL.